Presented here are 9 T cell receptor beta chains from one specimen sequenced in a study of beta chain features in type 1 diabetes. The whole isolated RNA underwent reverse transcription, so sequencing captured expressed TCRB transcripts. The table came from immunoSEQ multiplex PCR; TCRdb's copy has only in-frame clones and leaves some out. This sample has about 650,000 clones, with around 12% found just once. Study findings and constraints: The study found moderately but significantly shorter TCRB CDR3s in all four CD4+ subsets of Type 1 diabetes patients.

Antigens of these TCRs are unknown. The sequencing input was naive CD4+ T cells from blood. The receptors derive from a man younger than 40 with type 1 diabetes.

CDR3 protein: CASSIEQNGYTF. CDR3 sequence (DNA): TGTGCCAGTAGTATTGAACAGAATGGCTACACCTTC. The chain carries TRBV19 and TRBJ1-2; D unclear. With 3 bases removed from V and 6 bases from J, the gap between germline ends came to 8 bases. CDR3 length: 12 amino acids. From germline, CDR1 is LNHDA and CDR2 SQIVND (reference sequence).

The genes are TRBV7-2 and TRBJ2-3, with a tentative D call TRBD1 (5 bases). The germline CDR1 and CDR2 sequences are SGHTA and FQGNSA. The CDR3 is 14 residues long. Deletions cut 7 bases from V and 3 bases from J, with 14 bases between. In DNA form, the CDR3 reads TGTGCCAGCAATATAAGGGGAATTACAGATACGCAGTATTTT. The encoded protein is CASNIRGITDTQYF.

This clone was counted only a few times. The gene calls are TRBV29-1 and TRBJ2-1; D call uncertain. V lost 7 bases and J 8 bases, leaving 15 bases between the germline ends. Germline lookup yields CDR1 SQVTM and CDR2 ANQGSEA. The CDR3 extends over 12 amino acids. The CDR3 loop is CSAHTLGDEQFF. For the CDR3, the DNA is TGCAGCGCTCATACCCTCGGCGATGAGCAGTTCTTC.

This clone was seen only a few times. The chain carries TRBV29-1 and TRBJ1-2; 7 bases are a match to TRBD1. The CDR3 totals 11 residues. Germline lookup yields CDR1 SQVTM and CDR2 ANQGSEA. Trimming at V came to 6 bases and at J to 10 bases, leaving 8 bases not matched to a gene. The CDR3 region is CSVVRDSVYTF. In DNA form, the CDR3 reads TGCAGCGTCGTCAGGGACAGCGTCTACACCTTC.

This clone was seen only a few times. The V gene is TRBV18, the J gene TRBJ1-1; D not resolved. The CDR3 consists of 13 residues. Germline lookup yields CDR1 KGHSH and CDR2 LQKENI. Deletions cut 5 bases from V and 3 bases from J, with 10 bases between. The CDR3 here is CASSSSQDTEAFF. DNA for the CDR3: TGTGCCAGCTCATCCTCCCAGGACACTGAAGCTTTCTTT.

The J gene is TRBJ2-1, the V gene TRBV7-3; D may be TRBD2 (5 bases). V lost 3 bases and J lost 7, with 10 bases in between. The CDR3 extends over 13 amino acids. CDR1 and CDR2 (germline): SGHTA, FQGTGA. The CDR3 sequence: CASSLIGRNEQFF. CDR3 sequence (DNA): TGTGCCAGCAGCTTGATTGGGAGAAATGAGCAGTTCTTC.

This clone was seen only a few times. The chain recombines TRBV25-1 with TRBJ1-2, with unresolved D. V gave up 6 bases and J gave up 6 bases, with 14 bases separating them. In germline, CDR1 is MGHDK, CDR2 SYGVNS. CDR3 length: 13 amino acids. The CDR3 region is CASRPFRSDGYTF. The CDR3 DNA reads as TGTGCCAGCAGGCCGTTTAGATCGGATGGCTACACCTTC.

This clone was seen only a few times. The rearrangement joins TRBV2 to TRBJ1-2; the D gene is possibly TRBD1 (6 bases). Trimming left V 7 bases short and J 5 bases short, with 14 bases between. The CDR3 consists of 13 residues. Germline CDR1 SNHLY, CDR2 FYNNEI. CDR3 coding DNA: TGTGCCAGCAAGGTGGAGGGGGGATATGGCTACACCTTC. Translation gives CASKVEGGYGYTF.

The chain employs TRBV19 and TRBJ2-1; 12 positions agree with TRBD2. J was trimmed by 6 bases and V by 4 bases; bases with no gene match: 1. The V gene's germline CDR1 is LNHDA and CDR2 SQIVND (reference sequence). The CDR3 is made up of 14 amino acids. CDR3 sequence (DNA): TGTGCCAGTAGTACTAGCGGGGGGGTCAATGAGCAGTTCTTC. This encodes CASSTSGGVNEQFF.